This T cell receptor beta chain was found in a study of T cells in Graves' hyperthyroidism and ophthalmopathy. General observations from the study: It was a median approximately 6 months before onset that the model predicted ophthalmopathy.

The CDR3 spans 14 residues. In germline, CDR1 is SNHLY, CDR2 FYNNEI. V lost 9 bases and J 0 bases, leaving 13 bases between the germline ends. This clonotype was seen many times. The antigen remains undetermined. Amplified regions were TCR beta CDR3 sequences from RNA transcripts. During a first-round RT-PCR of the TCR CDR3, the HTBI primer set was used. TCRdb re-analysed the multiplex PCR reads in MiXCR, keeping a single row per CDR3 protein. The table shows approximately 740,000 distinct CDR3 sequences, with 13% to 15% occurring only once. The chain employs TRBV2 and TRBJ2-3; tentatively, D is TRBD2 (6 bases). The TCR was taken from a woman between 18 and 29 years old with Graves' hyperthyroidism. Sequenced material: blood. CDR3 coding DNA: TGTGCCAGTCATGGAGGGGCCAGCACAGATACGCAGTATTTT. Amino acids: CASHGGASTDTQYF. Filled out from reference TRBV2 and TRBJ2-3, the complete variable domain reads EPEVTQTPSHQVTQMGQEVILRCVPISNHLYFYWYRQILGQKVEFLVSFYNNEISEKSEIFDDQFSVERPDGSNFTLKIRSTKLEDSAMYFCASHGGASTDTQYFGPGTRLTVL.